This TCR beta chain was obtained from a study of vaccination and CD4 T cells after COVID-19. Study-level background: Stimuli were overlapping spike peptide pools of SARS-CoV-2 and three common cold coronaviruses (HCoV-NL63, HCoV-OC43, HCoV-229E).

Treatment reported: approximately nine-day PBMC culture with coronavirus spike peptide pools or control peptides (ViraFEST assay). According to the study, CD4+ T cells from the unexposed donor were gathered ahead of the COVID-19 pandemic (2011-2018). The ViraFEST method relied on peptide pools to expand antigen-specific T cells, followed by TCR sequencing. After culture for around ten days, isolation of CD4+ T cells was performed by negative selection. Subject to cell availability, CD4+ T cells from unexposed donors were probed with SARS-CoV-2 S/N and four cold-coronavirus spikes. The study sequenced cultured CD4+ T cell DNA using the Oncomine TCR Beta short-read assay. Using its own MiXCR run on the PCR reads, TCRdb lists one record per CDR3 protein. The table records 3,500 to 4,500 distinct CDR3 sequences, approximately 38% of them present only once. Germline V gives CDR1 SGHRS, CDR2 YFSETQ. Between the trimmed V and J ends, which lost 0 bases and 5 bases, there was a span of 8 bases. This CDR3 spans 13 amino acids.

A few counts support this clonotype. The antigen is undetermined. The receptor comes from a human donor in good health. Sample: CD4+ T cells from blood, cultured in vitro. The chain combines TRBV5-1 with TRBJ1-2; no clear D gene. The DNA for the CDR3 is TGCGCCAGCAGCTTGGATCCAGCTTATGGCTACACCTTC. It specifies CASSLDPAYGYTF.